The TCR beta chain under discussion was sequenced for a study of T cell responses to AZD1222 COVID-19 vaccine. Points from the study as a whole: Spike-specific TCR breadth and depth rose after two AZD1222 doses. The sample set comprised mostly white British donors with more females, and clonal diversity was possibly underestimated. Reportedly, nearly half the spike-specific TCRs target unmutated variant regions. Among those given AZD1222, only five or six were seropositive at baseline.

Libraries were prepared by immunoSEQ multiplex PCR; TCRdb keeps only in-frame clonotypes and omits some of them. The table has roughly 180,000 clones, 85% to 90% seen once. V lost 4 bases and J lost 5, with 23 bases in between. The CDR3 sequence is 17 residues long. Germline V CDR1 and CDR2: SGHDT, YYEEEE. Of note for this clone: Antigen unknown.

The chain recombines TRBV5-6 with TRBJ2-3, with D perhaps TRBD1 (5 bases). The material sequenced was peripheral blood, taken on day 0 of MenACWY control vaccination. This TCR came from an adult in good health. The CDR3 sequence: CASSPEIQASVRDTQYF. The CDR3 DNA reads as TGTGCCAGCAGCCCAGAGATACAGGCGTCGGTAAGAGATACGCAGTATTTT.